Shown below are 31 T cell receptor beta chains from a single sample sequenced in a study of cytomegalovirus exposure and HLA in healthy donors. The primer mix had 60 Vbeta and 13 Jbeta primers. The repertoire was sequenced with immunoSEQ multiplex PCR; TCRdb's copy has only in-frame clones and lacks some. This sample has 210,000 or so clones, with more than 70% found just once. The specimen sequenced was PBMCs. The source is a human donor in good health.

The chain carries TRBV2 and TRBJ2-1, with D possibly TRBD2 on 5 matching bases. This CDR3 is built from 14 residues. The V and J ends lost 8 bases and 6 bases respectively, with 17 bases between them. Germline loops: CDR1 SNHLY, CDR2 FYNNEI. The CDR3 loop is CASLLLALLNEQFF. Written as DNA, the CDR3 is TGTGCCAGCCTTCTCCTAGCCCTGCTCAATGAGCAGTTCTTC.

The chain carries TRBV6-6 and TRBJ2-2, with 7 bases matching TRBD2. The germline CDR1 and CDR2 sequences are MNHNY and SVGAGI (reference sequence). Trimming took 6 bases from V and 2 from J; bases not matched to a gene: 3. The CDR3 consists of 14 residues. CDR3 loop: CASRGTTNTGELFF. The CDR3 bases are TGTGCCAGCAGGGGGACTACCAACACCGGGGAGCTGTTTTTT.

The V and J genes are TRBV19 and TRBJ1-3; TRBD1 agrees at 9 bases. The germline CDR1 and CDR2 sequences are LNHDA and SQIVND (reference sequence). V gave up 3 bases and J gave up 4 bases; unmatched junction bases: 4. The CDR3 has 15 residues. CDR3 residues: CASSMNRGRGNTIYF. The DNA for the CDR3 is TGTGCCAGTAGTATGAACAGGGGGCGAGGAAACACCATATATTTT.

V usage is TRBV7-2 and J usage is TRBJ2-5, with a possible D match to TRBD2 (6 bases). The CDR3 spans 15 residues. V was clipped by 2 bases and J by 5 bases, with 15 bases between them. Germline loops: CDR1 SGHTA, CDR2 FQGNSA. The CDR3 nucleotides are TGTGCCAGCAGCTTACTTAGCGGTACCCGGGAGACCCAGTACTTC. Protein sequence: CASSLLSGTRETQYF.

The chain combines TRBV28 with TRBJ2-1; weak D call: TRBD1 (7 bases). Germline CDR1 MDHEN, CDR2 SYDVKM. The CDR3 runs 13 residues. Trimming took 8 bases from V and 4 from J, leaving 12 bases between them. CDR3 sequence (DNA): TGTGCCAGCTTCAGGGGGGATTACAATGAGCAGTTCTTC. It encodes CASFRGDYNEQFF.

V is TRBV9 and J is TRBJ2-1, with D tentatively TRBD2 (6 bases). V lost 2 bases to trimming and J lost 7 bases, with 10 bases between them. The CDR3 sequence is 13 residues long. Germline V lookup: CDR1 SGDLS, CDR2 YYNGEE. In DNA form, the CDR3 reads TGTGCCAGCAGCGTCGGGACTGTTAATGAGCAGTTCTTC. This encodes CASSVGTVNEQFF. The variable domain in full, completed from reference TRBV9 and TRBJ2-1, reads DSGVTQTPKHLITATGQRVTLRCSPRSGDLSVYWYQQSLDQGLQFLIQYYNGEERAKGNILERFSAQQFPDLHSELNLSSLELGDSALYFCASSVGTVNEQFFGPGTRLTVL.

The chain couples TRBV4-3 to TRBJ2-7; 9 bases are a match to TRBD1. V gave up 4 bases and J gave up 4 bases; unmatched junction bases: 11. The CDR3 runs to 16 residues. CDR1 LGHNA and CDR2 YSLEER come from the germline V gene. The CDR3, as DNA: TGCGCCAGCAGCCCCTCCGGGACGGGACAGGGTTACGAGCAGTACTTC. Translation gives CASSPSGTGQGYEQYF.

The chain is built from TRBV30 and TRBJ2-1; D is possibly TRBD2 (5 bases). CDR1 and CDR2 (germline): GTSNPN, SVGIG (reference sequence). Trimming cost V 2 bases and J 0 bases, with 17 bases left between them. CDR3 length: 17 amino acids. This CDR3 reads CAWSPARAVLSYNEQFF. DNA for the CDR3: TGTGCCTGGAGTCCGGCTCGAGCGGTCCTCTCCTACAATGAGCAGTTCTTC.

Turning to this clone: This sample includes further DNA sequences coding for the same CDR3. V usage is TRBV2 and J usage is TRBJ1-5; D gene uncertain. Germline V gene lookup returns CDR1 SNHLY and CDR2 FYNNEI. V dropped 4 bases and J dropped 0 bases, with 10 bases sitting between them. The CDR3 spans 15 residues. The CDR3 sequence is CASSGAGYSNQPQHF. The DNA for the CDR3 is TGTGCCAGCAGTGGGGCGGGTTATAGCAATCAGCCCCAGCATTTT.

The chain links TRBV9 to TRBJ2-7; D might be TRBD2 (5 bases). Trimming left V 0 bases short and J 0 bases short, with 7 bases between. This CDR3 region has 14 residues. From germline, CDR1 is SGDLS and CDR2 YYNGEE. The CDR3 loop is CASSVVGSSYEQYF. The CDR3 DNA sequence: TGTGCCAGCAGCGTAGTAGGGAGCTCCTACGAGCAGTACTTC.

In DNA, the CDR3 is TGTGCCAGCAGTTTTGGGGGCTCGGCTTTCTTT. Encoded protein: CASSFGGSAFF. The chain carries TRBV28 and TRBJ1-1; tentative D call: TRBD1 (6 bases). The CDR3 runs 11 residues. CDR1 MDHEN and CDR2 SYDVKM come from the germline V gene. Trimming took 3 bases from V and 11 from J, leaving 10 bases between them.

The chain uses TRBV5-4 and TRBJ2-2; TRBD1 matches at 11 bases. J gave up 3 bases and V 4 bases, and 5 bases lay outside the gene matches. Looked up from germline, CDR1 is SGHNT and CDR2 is YYREEE (reference sequence). This CDR3 is 16 amino acids long. CDR3 loop: CASSAAGQGDTGELFF. In nucleotides, the CDR3 is TGTGCCAGCAGCGCCGCGGGACAGGGGGACACCGGGGAGCTGTTTTTT.

The genes are TRBV28 and TRBJ1-2, with TRBD1 matching over 7 bases. Germline assignment: CDR1 MDHEN and CDR2 SYDVKM. The CDR3 contains 13 residues. Losses at the gene ends were 10 bases for V and 5 bases for J; bases not matched to a gene: 10. DNA of the CDR3: TGTGCCATCCGTCGGCAGGGGGTATATGGCTACACCTTC. Translation: CAIRRQGVYGYTF.

The chain recombines TRBV27 with TRBJ2-7; TRBD2 aligns across 11 bases. The CDR3 is 17 amino acids. The J segment lost 0 bases and the V segment lost 1 base, leaving 5 bases of the junction unmatched. From germline, CDR1 is MNHEY and CDR2 SMNVEV (reference sequence). The CDR3 coding sequence is TGTGCCAGCAGTTTATGGCGAACTAGCGGGAGCTCCTACGAGCAGTACTTC. This translates into CASSLWRTSGSSYEQYF.

CDR3 sequence: CASSDSSTSSEQYF. Written as DNA, the CDR3 is TGTGCCAGCAGTGACTCCTCCACTAGCTCCGAGCAGTACTTC. The J gene is TRBJ2-7, the V gene TRBV6-4; tentative D call: TRBD2 (6 bases). This CDR3 region has 14 residues. Trimming pared 0 bases from V and 6 bases from J, leaving 12 bases between. The V gene's germline CDR1 is MRHNA and CDR2 SNTAGT.

A note on this clone: Other DNA sequences of this sample code for an identical CDR3. The chain is built from TRBV18 and TRBJ2-3; D gene uncertain. V gave up 3 bases and J gave up 0 bases, with 4 bases separating them. CDR3 size: 13 residues. The germline V gene encodes CDR1 KGHSH and CDR2 LQKENI. CDR3 protein: CASSPLSTDTQYF. The CDR3 nucleotides read TGTGCCAGCTCACCCCTCAGCACAGATACGCAGTATTTT.

This clone came up a few times. This chain connects TRBV6-6 to TRBJ1-4; D is unresolved. CDR1 MNHNY and CDR2 SVGAGI come from the germline V gene (reference sequence). With 10 bases removed from V and 14 bases from J, the gap between germline ends came to 23 bases. This CDR3 contains 13 residues. CDR3: CATGDTNRGRLFF. The CDR3 region has the DNA TGTGCCACCGGAGATACTAACCGAGGGAGGCTGTTTTTT.

The genes are TRBV11-2 and TRBJ2-3, with D maybe TRBD1 (5 bases). V was cut by 1 base and J by 0 bases, with 8 bases left in between. Germline loops: CDR1 SGHAT, CDR2 FQNNGV. The CDR3 runs 15 residues. The CDR3: CASSLGQGSTDTQYF. The DNA for the CDR3 is TGTGCCAGCAGCTTAGGTCAGGGAAGCACAGATACGCAGTATTTT.

V usage is TRBV25-1 and J usage is TRBJ1-4; 7 positions match TRBD1. The CDR3 extends over 15 amino acids. The ends lost 3 bases at V and 7 bases at J; junction bases unmatched: 8. The germline CDR1 and CDR2 sequences are MGHDK and SYGVNS. The CDR3 loop reads CASSDDRALGEKLFF. The CDR3 nucleotides read TGTGCCAGCAGTGACGACAGGGCCTTAGGTGAAAAACTGTTTTTT.

V usage is TRBV6-1 and J usage is TRBJ2-5, with D possibly matching TRBD2 (6 bases). Trimming shortened V by 3 bases and J by 6 bases, and 20 bases separated the two germline ends. Germline V CDR1 and CDR2: MNHNS, SASEGT. The CDR3 spans 16 residues. CDR3 sequence (DNA): TGTGCCAGCAGTGACCGAGGGACGGACTATGGAAAGACCCAGTACTTC. Translated: CASSDRGTDYGKTQYF.

The chain joins TRBV30 to TRBJ2-7; the match to TRBD2 covers 9 bases. The ends lost 0 bases at V and 4 bases at J; junction bases unmatched: 10. The germline gives CDR1 GTSNPN, CDR2 SVGIG (reference sequence). The CDR3 sequence is 16 residues long. The CDR3 region is CAWSVPVSGSRYEQYF. The CDR3 nucleotides read TGTGCCTGGAGTGTACCGGTTAGCGGGAGTCGGTACGAGCAGTACTTC. Complete variable domain (other parts from reference TRBV30 and TRBJ2-7): SQTIHQWPATLVQPVGSPLSLECTVEGTSNPNLYWYRQAAGRGLQLLFYSVGIGQISSEVPQNLSASRPQDRQFILSSKKLLLSDSGFYLCAWSVPVSGSRYEQYFGPGTRLTVT.

The chain links TRBV19 to TRBJ2-7; TRBD2 matches 7 bases. The CDR3 totals 13 residues. Germline CDR1 LNHDA, CDR2 SQIVND (reference sequence). J was trimmed by 5 bases and V by 5 bases; bases with no gene match: 6. In DNA, the CDR3 is TGTGCCAGTAGTCCCCAGCGGGGCAACGAGCAGTACTTC. Translation gives CASSPQRGNEQYF.

The chain employs TRBV4-1 and TRBJ1-1; 8 bases line up with TRBD1. This CDR3 spans 15 amino acids. V shed 6 bases, J shed 0 bases, and the junction held 6 bases outside the gene matches. Looked up from germline, CDR1 is MGHRA and CDR2 is YSYEKL. Here the CDR3 DNA reads TGCGCCAGCAGAGTAACAGGGGGGATGAACACTGAAGCTTTCTTT. Translation: CASRVTGGMNTEAFF.

This clone was seen just once. The CDR3 here is CASTPSGGNTGELFF. Written as DNA, the CDR3 is TGTGCCAGCACCCCAAGCGGAGGGAACACCGGGGAGCTGTTTTTT. V gene TRBV9 combines with J gene TRBJ2-2, with a tentative D call TRBD2 (5 bases). The CDR3 extends over 15 amino acids. Germline loops: CDR1 SGDLS, CDR2 YYNGEE. Trimming took 6 bases from V and 1 from J, leaving 13 bases between them.

This clone occurred once. For the CDR3, the DNA is TGCGCCAGCACCCCTAGCGGGAGAAGCCTCAATGAGCAGTTCTTC. Translated: CASTPSGRSLNEQFF. The gene calls are TRBV5-1 and TRBJ2-1; 10 bases agree with TRBD2. Trimming removed 6 bases from V and 6 bases from J; junction bases left unmatched: 9. Germline-derived CDR1 and CDR2 are SGHRS and YFSETQ. The CDR3 spans 15 residues.

The chain carries TRBV7-9 and TRBJ2-3, with TRBD1 identical over 7 bases. V gave up 6 bases and J gave up 2 bases; unmatched junction bases: 14. The CDR3 spans 17 residues. Per the germline V gene, CDR1 is SEHNR and CDR2 is FQNEAQ (reference sequence). CDR3 amino acids: CASSLKTGSLFTDTQYF. CDR3 coding DNA: TGTGCCAGCAGTCTTAAGACAGGGTCCCTATTCACAGATACGCAGTATTTT.

This chain uses TRBV6-5 with TRBJ1-5; D is uncertain. V lost 0 bases, J lost 5 bases, and 8 bases lay in between. Germline V gene sequence: CDR1 MNHEY, CDR2 SVGAGI. There are 14 residues in the CDR3. CDR3 loop: CASSYSNLDQPQHF. The CDR3 region has the DNA TGTGCCAGCAGTTACTCGAACTTGGATCAGCCCCAGCATTTT.

V gene TRBV7-6 combines with J gene TRBJ2-1; 7 bases map to TRBD1. Trimming took 5 bases from V and 7 from J; bases not matched to a gene: 14. Germline V gives CDR1 SGHVS, CDR2 FNYEAQ. The CDR3 totals 16 residues. CDR3 sequence: CASSTHRGRNLNEQFF. CDR3 nucleotide sequence: TGTGCCAGCAGCACCCACAGGGGCCGAAATTTGAATGAGCAGTTCTTC. Filled out from reference TRBV7-6 and TRBJ2-1, the complete variable domain reads GAGVSQSPRYKVTKRGQDVALRCDPISGHVSLYWYRQALGQGPEFLTYFNYEAQQDKSGLPNDRFSAERPEGSISTLTIQRTEQRDSAMYRCASSTHRGRNLNEQFFGPGTRLTVL.

This chain links TRBV27 with TRBJ1-1; D unclear. CDR1 is MNHEY, CDR2 SMNVEV, per germline (reference sequence). CDR3 length: 15 amino acids. The V gene lost 2 bases and the J gene lost 4 bases, with 14 bases spanning the gap. CDR3 nucleotide sequence: TGTGCCAGCAGTTTAGGAGAGGGCGTGAGCACTGAAGCTTTCTTT. Residues: CASSLGEGVSTEAFF.

This chain uses TRBV19 with TRBJ2-3, with a tentative D call TRBD1 (6 bases). The CDR3 is made up of 12 amino acids. The germline V gene has CDR1 LNHDA and CDR2 SQIVND (reference sequence). Between the trimmed V and J ends, which lost 3 bases and 5 bases, there was a span of 6 bases. CDR3 region: CASSMTGDTQYF. In nucleotides, the CDR3 is TGTGCCAGTAGTATGACAGGAGATACGCAGTATTTT.

This sequence joins TRBV28 and TRBJ2-2; a possible D gene is TRBD2 (5 bases). The CDR3 runs 17 residues. The germline gives CDR1 MDHEN, CDR2 SYDVKM. Trimming removed 4 bases from V and 0 bases from J, with 15 bases in between. The CDR3 nucleotides read TGTGCCAGCAGTTCGATATACGCCGGGACGAACACCGGGGAGCTGTTTTTT. Residues: CASSSIYAGTNTGELFF.